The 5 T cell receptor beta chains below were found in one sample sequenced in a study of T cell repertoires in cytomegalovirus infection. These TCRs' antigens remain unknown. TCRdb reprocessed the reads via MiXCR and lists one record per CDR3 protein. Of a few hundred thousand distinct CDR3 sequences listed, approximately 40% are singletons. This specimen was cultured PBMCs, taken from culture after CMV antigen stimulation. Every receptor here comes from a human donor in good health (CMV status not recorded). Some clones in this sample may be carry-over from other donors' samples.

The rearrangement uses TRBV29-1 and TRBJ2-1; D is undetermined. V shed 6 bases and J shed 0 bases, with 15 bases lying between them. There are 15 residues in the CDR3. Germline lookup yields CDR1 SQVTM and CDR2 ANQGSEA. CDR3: CSVRETLISYNEQFF. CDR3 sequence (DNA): TGCAGCGTCCGTGAGACATTGATCTCCTACAATGAGCAGTTCTTC.

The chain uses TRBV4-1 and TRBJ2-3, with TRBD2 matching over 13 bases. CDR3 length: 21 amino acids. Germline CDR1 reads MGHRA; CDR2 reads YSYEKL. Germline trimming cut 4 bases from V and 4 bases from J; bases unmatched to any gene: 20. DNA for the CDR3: TGCGCCAGCAGCCCCGCCCGGACTAGCGGGAGAGGAGTGAGGATGTCAGATACGCAGTATTTT. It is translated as CASSPARTSGRGVRMSDTQYF.

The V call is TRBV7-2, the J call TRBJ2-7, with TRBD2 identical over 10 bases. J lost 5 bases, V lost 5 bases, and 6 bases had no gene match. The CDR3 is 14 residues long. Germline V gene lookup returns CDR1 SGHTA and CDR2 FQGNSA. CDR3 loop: CASSRAGGPHEQYF. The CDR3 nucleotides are TGTGCCAGCAGCCGAGCGGGAGGGCCCCACGAGCAGTACTTC.

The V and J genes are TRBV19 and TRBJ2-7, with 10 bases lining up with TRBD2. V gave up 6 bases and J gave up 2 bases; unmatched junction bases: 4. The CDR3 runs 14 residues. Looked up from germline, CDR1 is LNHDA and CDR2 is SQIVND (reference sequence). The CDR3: CASRSSGGTYEQYF. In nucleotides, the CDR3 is TGTGCCAGTAGGTCTAGCGGGGGCACCTACGAGCAGTACTTC.

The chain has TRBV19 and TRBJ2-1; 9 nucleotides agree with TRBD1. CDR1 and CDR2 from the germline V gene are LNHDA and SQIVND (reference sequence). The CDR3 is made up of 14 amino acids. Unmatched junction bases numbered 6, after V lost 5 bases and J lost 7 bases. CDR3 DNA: TGTGCCAGTAGTCCCAGACAGGGGGTAAATGAGCAGTTCTTC. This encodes CASSPRQGVNEQFF.